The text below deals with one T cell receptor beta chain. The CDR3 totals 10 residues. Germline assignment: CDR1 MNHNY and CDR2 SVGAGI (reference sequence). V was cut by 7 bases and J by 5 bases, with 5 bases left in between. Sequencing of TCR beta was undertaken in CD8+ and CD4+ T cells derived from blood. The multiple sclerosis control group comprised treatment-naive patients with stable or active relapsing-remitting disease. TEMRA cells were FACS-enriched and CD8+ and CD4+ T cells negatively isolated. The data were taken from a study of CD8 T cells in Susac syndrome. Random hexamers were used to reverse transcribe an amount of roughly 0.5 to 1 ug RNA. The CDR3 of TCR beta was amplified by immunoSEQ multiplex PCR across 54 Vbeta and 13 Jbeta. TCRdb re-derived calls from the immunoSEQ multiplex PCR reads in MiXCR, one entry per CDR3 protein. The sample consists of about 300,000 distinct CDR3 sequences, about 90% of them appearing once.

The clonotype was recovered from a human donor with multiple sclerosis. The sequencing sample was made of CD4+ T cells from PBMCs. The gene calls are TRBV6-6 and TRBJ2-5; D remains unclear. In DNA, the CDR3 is TGTGCCAGCAAGAACGAGACCCAGTACTTC. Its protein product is CASKNETQYF.